This T cell receptor beta chain was profiled in a study of T cells in Graves' hyperthyroidism and ophthalmopathy. This clonotype was seen a few times. Using RNA transcripts as the source, TCR beta CDR3 regions were amplified. During a first-round RT-PCR of the TCR CDR3, the HTBI primer set was used. MiXCR was run by TCRdb on the multiplex PCR reads, yielding one entry per CDR3 protein. The table includes roughly 510,000 distinct CDR3 sequences, around 43% detected once. CDR3 length equals 12 residues. V was trimmed by 5 bases and J by 7 bases, leaving 12 bases between them. Germline V gene sequence: CDR1 SGHTA, CDR2 FQGNSA.

The sequencing sample was made of peripheral blood or thyroid tissue (not recorded which). This clonotype was obtained from an adult woman with Graves' disease, either hyperthyroidism or ophthalmopathy (not recorded which). This sequence joins TRBV7-2 and TRBJ2-7; D not certain. The CDR3: CASSPLHREQYF. CDR3 DNA: TGTGCCAGCAGCCCACTTCACCGGGAGCAGTACTTC.